The clone carrying this TCR beta chain was seen repeatedly, ten times or more. Trimming cost V 0 bases and J 6 bases; bases outside gene matches: 2. The CDR3 is made up of 15 amino acids. This entry comes from a study of blood T cells in healthy people across ages. Alongside a J-beta primer mix, a sample-barcoded 5' primer served in a second PCR lasting about 7 to 11 cycles. TCRdb re-derived calls from the 5' RACE reads in MiXCR, one entry per CDR3 protein. The sample holds 750,000 to 1,000,000 distinct CDR3 sequences, just under 30% seen once. These same data were also listed under a study on T cells of mothers and their children.

This TCR derives from a woman between 40 and 50 years old in good health. The rearrangement links TRBV12-3 or TRBV12-4 to TRBJ2-1; 10 nucleotides align to TRBD2. Sequenced input: blood. The DNA for the CDR3 is TGTGCCAGCAGTTTAGCTACTAGCGGGACCAATGAGCAGTTCTTC. This translates into CASSLATSGTNEQFF.